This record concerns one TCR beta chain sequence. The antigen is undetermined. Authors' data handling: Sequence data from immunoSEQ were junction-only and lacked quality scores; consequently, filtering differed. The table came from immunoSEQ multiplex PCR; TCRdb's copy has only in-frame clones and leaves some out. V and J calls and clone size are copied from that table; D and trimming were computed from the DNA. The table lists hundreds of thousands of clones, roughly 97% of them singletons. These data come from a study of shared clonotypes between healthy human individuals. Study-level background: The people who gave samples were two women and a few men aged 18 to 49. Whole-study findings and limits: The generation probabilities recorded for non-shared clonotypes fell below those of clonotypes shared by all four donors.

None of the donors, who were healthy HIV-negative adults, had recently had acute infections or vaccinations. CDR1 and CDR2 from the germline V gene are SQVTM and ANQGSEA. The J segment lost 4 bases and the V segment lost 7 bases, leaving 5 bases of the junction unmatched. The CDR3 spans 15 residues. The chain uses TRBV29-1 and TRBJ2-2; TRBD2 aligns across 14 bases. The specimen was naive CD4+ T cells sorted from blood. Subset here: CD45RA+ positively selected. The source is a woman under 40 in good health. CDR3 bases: TGCAGCGCTCTGACTAGCGGGAGGGCCACCGGGGAGCTGTTTTTT. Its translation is CSALTSGRATGELFF.